These 30 T cell receptor beta chains originate from one sample sequenced in a study of blood T cell repertoires in COVID-19. Profiling relied on immunoSEQ multiplex PCR, and the TCRdb table lists in-frame clones only, not all of them. The data show more than 150,000 clones, 80% to 85% seen once. The sequenced material came from PBMCs or T cells enriched from blood (not recorded which). The origin of the receptors is an older woman who had recovered from COVID-19.

The V call is TRBV5-1, the J call TRBJ2-2; 8 bases map to TRBD1. Germline V lookup: CDR1 SGHRS, CDR2 YFSETQ. With V trimmed by 4 bases and J by 6 bases, 11 bases remained unmatched. The CDR3 runs to 16 residues. The DNA for the CDR3 is TGCGCCAGCAGCCAGGTCGGTGGACAGGGTTCCGGGGAGCTGTTTTTT. Its translation is CASSQVGGQGSGELFF.

The chain is built from TRBV5-1 and TRBJ2-3, with 14 nucleotides matching TRBD2. Germline assignment: CDR1 SGHRS and CDR2 YFSETQ. After removal of 1 base from V and 4 bases from J, the junction contained 8 bases not matched to a gene. This CDR3 is built from 18 residues. The CDR3 nucleotides are TGCGCCAGCAGCTTGTACGGAGGGGGACTAGCGGGGGCAGATACGCAGTATTTT. Amino acids: CASSLYGGGLAGADTQYF.

This rearrangement joins TRBV5-1 to TRBJ2-1, with TRBD1 identical over 8 bases. The CDR3 loop spans 15 amino acids. Germline lookup yields CDR1 SGHRS and CDR2 YFSETQ. Trimming removed 2 bases from V and 7 bases from J; junction bases left unmatched: 8. CDR3 protein: CASSLGTGERNEQFF. CDR3 nucleotides: TGCGCCAGCAGCTTAGGGACAGGAGAAAGGAATGAGCAGTTCTTC.

The genes are TRBV3-1 (or the pseudogene TRBV3-2) and TRBJ1-4, with D perhaps TRBD1 (6 bases). Germline loops: CDR1 LGHDT, CDR2 YNNKEL (reference sequence). With 5 bases removed from V and 0 bases from J, the gap between germline ends came to 10 bases. The CDR3 spans 15 residues. As DNA, the CDR3 is TGTGCCAGCAGCGCCAGGGGCACAACTAATGAAAAACTGTTTTTT. Protein: CASSARGTTNEKLFF.

CDR3 loop: CASSWNPGGTEAFF. The CDR3 DNA sequence: TGCGCCAGCAGCTGGAACCCCGGAGGGACTGAAGCTTTCTTT. J is TRBJ1-1 and V is TRBV5-1; D gene uncertain. Germline V gives CDR1 SGHRS, CDR2 YFSETQ. V shed 3 bases and J shed 5 bases, with 14 bases lying between them. This CDR3 has 14 residues.

The chain uses TRBV18 and TRBJ2-7, with 9 bases that match TRBD1. Germline V gene sequence: CDR1 KGHSH, CDR2 LQKENI. The CDR3 runs to 16 residues. Losses at the gene ends were 0 bases for V and 4 bases for J; bases not matched to a gene: 7. The CDR3 region has the DNA TGTGCCAGCTCACCACCTTCGGGACAGGGAGGTTACGAGCAGTACTTC. Residues: CASSPPSGQGGYEQYF.

J is TRBJ2-2 and V is TRBV30; 9 bases map to TRBD2. With V trimmed by 2 bases and J by 5 bases, 9 bases remained unmatched. In germline, CDR1 is GTSNPN, CDR2 SVGIG (reference sequence). The CDR3 is 16 amino acids. CDR3 in DNA: TGTGCCTGGAGTCTGGCGGGAGGGCCGGGGACCGGGGAGCTGTTTTTT. Translated: CAWSLAGGPGTGELFF.

The chain uses TRBV28 and TRBJ1-6; TRBD1 aligns across 8 bases. The CDR3 loop spans 14 amino acids. Trimming at V came to 7 bases and at J to 6 bases, leaving 5 bases not matched to a gene. Germline CDR1 is MDHEN and CDR2 is SYDVKM. DNA of the CDR3: TGTGCCAGCAACCTGGGACAGGTTAATTCACCCCTCCACTTT. Translating gives CASNLGQVNSPLHF.

This clone was seen a single time. This rearrangement joins TRBV18 to TRBJ1-1; the D is unclear. The germline CDR1 and CDR2 sequences are KGHSH and LQKENI. Trimming pared 0 bases from V and 1 base from J, leaving 15 bases between. This CDR3 comprises 17 residues. This CDR3 is CASSPPGGRRANTEAFF. CDR3 DNA sequence: TGTGCCAGCTCACCACCGGGAGGACGGAGGGCGAACACTGAAGCTTTCTTT.

V usage is TRBV5-6 and J usage is TRBJ2-1, with 7 positions matching TRBD2. The CDR3 is 16 amino acids. Germline V lookup: CDR1 SGHDT, CDR2 YYEEEE. J gave up 0 bases and V 1 base, and 4 bases lay outside the gene matches. For the CDR3, the DNA is TGTGCCAGCAGCTTGCCCACTAGCGACTCCTACAATGAGCAGTTCTTC. It specifies CASSLPTSDSYNEQFF.

DNA for the CDR3: TGTGCCAGTAGTATGGGATGGACAGGGGATTCACCCCTCCACTTT. Its translation: CASSMGWTGDSPLHF. This chain connects TRBV19 to TRBJ1-6, with 9 bases lining up with TRBD1. Germline assignment: CDR1 LNHDA and CDR2 SQIVND (reference sequence). Germline trimming cut 3 bases from V and 8 bases from J; bases unmatched to any gene: 5. The CDR3 sequence is 15 residues long.

The chain uses TRBV7-2 and TRBJ1-2; D not resolved. Germline assignment: CDR1 SGHTA and CDR2 FQGNSA. Between the trimmed V and J ends, which lost 1 base and 0 bases, there was a span of 9 bases. The CDR3 is 15 amino acids. The CDR3 DNA is TGTGCCAGCAGCTTAGGCCCAGCGTCTAACTATGGCTACACCTTC. Protein sequence: CASSLGPASNYGYTF.

The rearrangement uses TRBV5-1 and TRBJ2-1; 11 bases fit TRBD2. The CDR3 totals 15 residues. Losses at the gene ends were 2 bases for V and 7 bases for J; bases not matched to a gene: 5. The germline CDR1 and CDR2 sequences are SGHRS and YFSETQ. The CDR3 DNA reads as TGCGCCAGCAGCTTCCTAGCGGGGGGCGAGAATGAGCAGTTCTTC. Protein sequence: CASSFLAGGENEQFF.

This clone was counted between two and nine times. V usage is TRBV2 and J usage is TRBJ1-5; weak D call: TRBD1 (6 bases). The CDR3 contains 14 residues. In germline, CDR1 is SNHLY, CDR2 FYNNEI. With 7 bases removed from V and 7 bases from J, the gap between germline ends came to 17 bases. CDR3 nucleotides: TGTGCCAGCAACGTACAGGGCGCAGGGCAGCCCCAGCATTTT. Amino acids: CASNVQGAGQPQHF.

The sample holds one count of this clone. Other DNA sequences within the sample encode an identical CDR3. The chain's CDR3 is CASSFSGTDTQYF. DNA of the CDR3: TGTGCCAGCAGCTTTTCAGGAACAGATACGCAGTATTTT. The chain is built from TRBV7-9 and TRBJ2-3; D unresolved. The CDR3 sequence is 13 residues long. The V and J ends lost 3 bases and 3 bases respectively, with 7 bases between them. Germline values: CDR1 SEHNR, CDR2 FQNEAQ (reference sequence).

J is TRBJ2-1 and V is TRBV7-2; no firm D call. Trimming shortened V by 8 bases and J by 7 bases, and 15 bases separated the two germline ends. The germline CDR1 and CDR2 sequences are SGHTA and FQGNSA. CDR3 length: 13 residues. This CDR3 reads CASRARLENEQFF. The CDR3 region has the DNA TGTGCCAGCCGAGCCCGTTTAGAGAATGAGCAGTTCTTC.

The rearrangement joins TRBV5-1 to TRBJ1-6; no definite D call. This CDR3 is 13 amino acids long. With 2 bases removed from V and 4 bases from J, the gap between germline ends came to 4 bases. Germline CDR1 SGHRS, CDR2 YFSETQ. The CDR3 sequence is CASSFSYNSPLHF. The DNA of the CDR3 is TGCGCCAGCAGCTTTTCGTATAATTCACCCCTCCACTTT.

The V call is TRBV28, the J call TRBJ1-4; 10 bases fit TRBD1. V shed 6 bases, J shed 8 bases, and the junction held 6 bases outside the gene matches. Germline CDR1 MDHEN, CDR2 SYDVKM. The CDR3 loop spans 14 amino acids. The CDR3 here is CASSAGTGVEKLFF. Here the CDR3 DNA reads TGTGCCAGCAGCGCCGGGACAGGGGTAGAAAAACTGTTTTTT.

The genes are TRBV5-1 and TRBJ2-5; possible D gene TRBD2, 6 bases. V lost 7 bases to trimming and J lost 2 bases, with 18 bases between them. The CDR3 is 15 residues long. Germline CDR1 is SGHRS and CDR2 is YFSETQ. CDR3 amino acids: CASSRLGAGQETQYF. CDR3 DNA sequence: TGCGCCAGCTCTCGTCTAGGGGCGGGACAAGAGACCCAGTACTTC.

The chain links TRBV19 to TRBJ1-5, with no clear D. Germline CDR1 and CDR2: LNHDA and SQIVND (reference sequence). Trimming removed 0 bases at V and 0 bases at J, with 6 bases between. The CDR3 spans 15 residues. The CDR3: CASSIDKYSNQPQHF. The CDR3 DNA is TGTGCCAGTAGTATAGATAAATATAGCAATCAGCCCCAGCATTTT.

This chain connects TRBV30 to TRBJ2-6; D gene unclear. This CDR3 region has 17 residues. Germline-derived CDR1 and CDR2 are GTSNPN and SVGIG (reference sequence). V dropped 2 bases and J dropped 4 bases, with 18 bases sitting between them. For the CDR3, the DNA is TGTGCCTGGAGTCCCCGGGTAACCACCCCAGGGGCCAACGTCCTGACTTTC. Its protein is CAWSPRVTTPGANVLTF.

V is TRBV9 and J is TRBJ1-2, with D uncertain. This CDR3 is built from 16 residues. Germline CDR1 SGDLS, CDR2 YYNGEE. The germline V and J ends were trimmed by 7 bases and 1 base, with 20 bases remaining between them. In DNA form, the CDR3 reads TGTGCCAGCGGTGGAACCCGTGAGGCTATTAACTATGGCTACACCTTC. This gives the protein CASGGTREAINYGYTF.

V gene TRBV29-1 combines with J gene TRBJ1-5, with unresolved D. V lost 4 bases and J lost 3, with 10 bases in between. Germline V gene data show CDR1 as SQVTM and CDR2 as ANQGSEA. The CDR3 spans 13 residues. CDR3 DNA: TGCAGCGTTGGGGCCAGCTTCAATCAGCCCCAGCATTTT. It codes for CSVGASFNQPQHF.

The chain employs TRBV5-6 and TRBJ1-2; possibly TRBD1 for D (5 bases). This CDR3 region has 16 residues. Trimming left V 4 bases short and J 3 bases short, with 19 bases between. The germline gives CDR1 SGHDT, CDR2 YYEEEE. The CDR3 loop reads CASSPDSSDRYYGYTF. In DNA form, the CDR3 reads TGTGCCAGCAGCCCCGACTCTAGTGACAGATACTATGGCTACACCTTC. Full variable domain (outside the CDR3, taken from reference TRBV5-6 and TRBJ1-2): DAGVTQSPTHLIKTRGQQVTLRCSPKSGHDTVSWYQQALGQGPQFIFQYYEEEERQRGNFPDRFSGHQFPNYSSELNVNALLLGDSALYLCASSPDSSDRYYGYTFGSGTRLTVV.

The sample holds many counts of this clone. The rearrangement uses TRBV7-9 and TRBJ1-4, with TRBD1 matching 7 bases. The J segment lost 3 bases and the V segment lost 3 bases, leaving 1 base of the junction unmatched. Germline-derived CDR1 and CDR2 are SEHNR and FQNEAQ (reference sequence). The CDR3 covers 14 residues. The CDR3 nucleotides are TGTGCCAGCAGCTTCGGGACAGCTAATGAAAAACTGTTTTTT. This sequence encodes CASSFGTANEKLFF.

The chain uses TRBV29-1 and TRBJ2-2; 8 bases map to TRBD1. The J segment lost 9 bases and the V segment lost 7 bases, leaving 10 bases of the junction unmatched. Germline CDR1 and CDR2: SQVTM and ANQGSEA. There are 13 residues in the CDR3. In DNA form, the CDR3 reads TGCAGCGCGGTAGGCAGGGGGCAACGGGAGCTGTTTTTT. It yields the protein CSAVGRGQRELFF.

V and J are TRBV18 and TRBJ2-7, with TRBD1 identical over 7 bases. Germline V gives CDR1 KGHSH, CDR2 LQKENI. The CDR3 is 14 amino acids. V shed 3 bases, J shed 3 bases, and the junction held 5 bases outside the gene matches. The DNA of the CDR3 is TGTGCCAGCTCACCTGGACAGGTTTACTACGAGCAGTACTTC. Encoded protein: CASSPGQVYYEQYF.

The chain carries TRBV19 and TRBJ2-3; 9 bases are shared with TRBD2. Germline lookup yields CDR1 LNHDA and CDR2 SQIVND (reference sequence). The length of the CDR3 is 17 residues. V gave up 1 base and J gave up 0 bases; unmatched junction bases: 5. CDR3 nucleotides: TGTGCCAGTAGTATAGCTGGGACTAGCAGAAGCACAGATACGCAGTATTTT. Protein sequence: CASSIAGTSRSTDTQYF.

The genes are TRBV30 and TRBJ1-2; D uncertain. CDR1 GTSNPN and CDR2 SVGIG come from the germline V gene (reference sequence). This CDR3 has 13 residues. V was pared by 4 bases and J by 7 bases, with 16 bases between. The CDR3 nucleotides are TGTGCCTGGAACCAGCAGAGGGCCTCTGGCTACACCTTC. This sequence encodes CAWNQQRASGYTF.

The chain combines TRBV12-5 with TRBJ2-1, with 8 bases that match TRBD2. This CDR3 is 12 amino acids long. Germline V gives CDR1 LGHNT, CDR2 FRNRAP. The junction had 9 bases not matched to a gene; V was cut back by 5 bases and J by 15 bases. The chain's CDR3 is CASGPGTSFPFF. In nucleotides, the CDR3 is TGTGCTAGTGGTCCCGGGACTAGTTTTCCGTTCTTC.